This TCR beta chain was sequenced during a study of cytomegalovirus exposure and HLA in healthy donors. CDR3 length equals 14 residues. Germline assignment: CDR1 SNHLY and CDR2 FYNNEI. V lost 6 bases to trimming and J lost 1 base, with 12 bases between them. The PCR employed 60 Vbeta primers together with 13 Jbeta primers. Clones were sequenced by immunoSEQ multiplex PCR, and TCRdb holds only the in-frame ones, with some missing. This repertoire shows tens of thousands of clones, 82% found once; its top ten account for roughly 3.8%. In regard to this clone: Its antigen remains unknown.

General study results and limits: Associated with cytomegalovirus, according to the listing, were around 160 TCR beta chains. According to a later analysis, donors in an Asian-associated ancestry cluster reportedly had fewer N-insertions than the 666-donor mean. The productive fraction for most TCR beta V segments was about 87% or about 30% in an earlier analysis. A later analysis linked a missense DCLRE1C variant to TCR beta V- and J-gene trimming.

What was sequenced was PBMCs. The receptor comes from a man aged 45-65 years in good health and CMV-seronegative. The chain joins TRBV2 to TRBJ1-1; no firm D call. The CDR3 coding sequence is TGTGCCAGCAGCGCCGCGGCAGCGAACACTGAAGCTTTCTTT. It encodes CASSAAAANTEAFF.